A selection of T cell receptor beta chains follows, all from one sample in a study of blood T cell repertoires in COVID-19. Repertoires were generated with immunoSEQ multiplex PCR, while TCRdb's copy carries only in-frame clones and drops some. The sample gives about 67,000 clones, 85% to 90% of which show up once; 4.4% is in the top ten. Sequencing was performed on peripheral blood. The receptors were sampled from a man aged 50-60 years with active COVID-19. Each CDR3 is given with its conserved first and last residue. Fields, in order: clone size, D gene, V gene, J gene, CDR3 protein, CDR3 DNA. D genes are given only for firm matches. For some rows the clone size is stated as once, few or many, or as a class when expanded; others skip it.

.	TRBD2	TRBV11-2	TRBJ2-5	CASSKSGIQETQYF	TGTGCCAGCAGCAAAAGCGGGATCCAAGAGACCCAGTACTTC
.	.	TRBV7-3	TRBJ2-3	CASSASSTAQYF	TGTGCCAGCAGCGCATCTAGCACTGCGCAGTATTTT
.	.	TRBV5-1	TRBJ2-7	CASSEHDEQYF	TGCGCCAGCAGCGAACATGACGAGCAGTACTTC
.	.	TRBV2	TRBJ2-3	CASSERAGVKDTQYF	TGTGCCAGCAGTGAAAGGGCAGGGGTTAAAGATACGCAGTATTTT
.	.	TRBV5-1	TRBJ1-3	CASSLSQGNTIYF	TGCGCCAGCAGCTTGAGTCAGGGAAACACCATATATTTT
.	TRBD2	TRBV6-5	TRBJ2-1	CASSYRPSGASGEQFF	TGTGCCAGCAGTTACCGCCCTAGCGGAGCGTCGGGTGAGCAGTTCTTC
.	TRBD1	TRBV5-4	TRBJ2-1	CASSSTGVNEQFF	TGTGCCAGCAGCAGTACAGGGGTCAATGAGCAGTTCTTC
.	.	TRBV11-3	TRBJ1-4	CASSSPRGDEKLFF	TGTGCCAGCAGCTCCCCTCGGGGAGATGAAAAACTGTTTTTT
.	TRBD1	TRBV4-1	TRBJ1-6	CASSLRTGLNSPLHF	TGCGCCAGCAGCTTACGGACAGGGCTTAATTCACCCCTCCACTTT
.	TRBD1	TRBV9	TRBJ1-4	CASSGTGTNEKLFF	TGTGCCAGCAGCGGGACAGGGACTAATGAAAAACTGTTTTTT
.	.	TRBV12-3/TRBV12-4	TRBJ1-1	CASTIGGRTEAFF	TGTGCCAGCACCATCGGGGGGAGGACTGAAGCTTTCTTT
.	TRBD2	TRBV7-7	TRBJ2-3	CASSFGTSGTDTQYF	TGTGCTAGCAGCTTCGGGACTAGCGGCACAGATACGCAGTATTTT
few	.	TRBV29-1	TRBJ1-1	CSVVSGSTEAFF	TGCAGCGTTGTCTCTGGTAGCACTGAAGCTTTCTTT
.	TRBD1	TRBV7-8	TRBJ2-1	CASSLRAGQGLVDEQFF	TGTGCCAGCAGCCTTAGAGCCGGACAGGGGCTGGTCGATGAGCAGTTCTTC
once	TRBD2	TRBV6-1	TRBJ2-3	CASSEQRGNTDTQYF	TGTGCCAGCAGTGAACAGCGGGGTAACACAGATACGCAGTATTTT
.	.	TRBV7-2	TRBJ2-5	CASSLLGPTQETQYF	TGTGCCAGCAGCTTACTGGGCCCCACCCAAGAGACCCAGTACTTC
.	.	TRBV5-1	TRBJ1-1	CASSPLPSNQNTEAFF	TGCGCCAGCAGCCCCCTTCCCAGTAATCAGAACACTGAAGCTTTCTTT
once	.	TRBV2	TRBJ1-5	CASSDLSSNQPQHF	TGTGCCAGCAGTGATCTCAGTTCTAATCAGCCCCAGCATTTT
.	.	TRBV7-6	TRBJ2-1	CASSFYGTSSSYNEQFF	TGTGCCAGCAGCTTTTATGGGACATCGAGCTCCTACAATGAGCAGTTCTTC
few	.	TRBV4-1	TRBJ1-5	CASSQGLVSNQPQHF	TGCGCCAGCAGCCAAGGTCTCGTTAGCAATCAGCCCCAGCATTTT
few	TRBD1	TRBV4-3	TRBJ1-6	CASSQDIPGQGYSPLHF	TGCGCCAGCAGCCAAGATATTCCGGGACAGGGATATTCACCCCTCCACTTT
.	TRBD2	TRBV7-3	TRBJ2-2	CASSSTTSGRASDGELFF	TGTGCCAGCAGCTCCACCACTAGCGGGAGGGCCAGTGACGGGGAGCTGTTTTTT
.	.	TRBV14	TRBJ2-7	CASSSDRNPYEQYF	TGTGCCAGCAGCTCCGACAGGAATCCCTACGAGCAGTACTTC
.	.	TRBV5-1	TRBJ1-2	CASSWGRDYGYTF	TGCGCCAGCAGTTGGGGGAGGGACTATGGCTACACCTTC
once	TRBD2	TRBV5-1	TRBJ2-2	CATHRTSGRPSNTGELFF	TGCGCCACCCACCGGACTAGCGGGAGGCCCTCTAACACCGGGGAGCTGTTTTTT
.	TRBD1	TRBV5-1	TRBJ2-7	CASSFRAGGGYEQYF	TGCGCCAGCAGCTTTCGCGCAGGGGGCGGCTACGAGCAGTACTTC
.	TRBD1	TRBV7-9	TRBJ2-7	CASSPGQLYEQYF	TGTGCCAGCAGCCCGGGACAGCTCTACGAGCAGTACTTC
.	.	TRBV12-3/TRBV12-4	TRBJ1-2	CASSLVLGASYTF	TGTGCCAGCAGTTTAGTTCTGGGCGCAAGCTACACCTTC
.	.	TRBV9	TRBJ2-1	CASSVVGGFNEQFF	TGTGCCAGCAGCGTAGTAGGGGGTTTCAATGAGCAGTTCTTC
.	.	TRBV5-4	TRBJ2-3	CASSLYLGGPYTDTQYF	TGTGCCAGCAGCTTATATCTAGGGGGACCTTACACAGATACGCAGTATTTT
.	.	TRBV5-6	TRBJ1-1	CASSLQGLDTEAFF	TGTGCCAGCAGCTTGCAGGGTTTAGACACTGAAGCTTTCTTT